These T cell receptor beta chains were read from a single sample in a study of blood T cell repertoires in COVID-19. Sequencing was performed with immunoSEQ multiplex PCR; in TCRdb, only in-frame clones are kept and a portion is missing. The table includes 90,000 to 130,000 clones, less than 85% detected once. Source material: peripheral blood. Every receptor here comes from an elderly woman with acute or convalescent COVID-19. CDR3s include the opening cysteine and the closing phenylalanine or tryptophan. D genes are given only for firm matches. A clone size is listed for some rows: how often the clone was seen (once, few, many), or a class if it is expanded.

len	v_gene	j_gene	d_gene	abundance	CDR3nt	CDR3aa
14	TRBV11-2	TRBJ2-1	TRBD2	.	TGTGCCAGCAGCTCTAGCGGGAACTACAATGAGCAGTTCTTC	CASSSSGNYNEQFF
15	TRBV7-2	TRBJ1-5	.	once	TGTGCCAGCAGCCGCGGGGGGGGCGGCAATCAGCCCCAGCATTTT	CASSRGGGGNQPQHF
16	TRBV7-6	TRBJ2-7	TRBD1	few	TGTGCCAGCAGCTCCGCGGACAGGGAGAGCTCCTACGAGCAGTACTTC	CASSSADRESSYEQYF
17	TRBV4-2	TRBJ2-5	TRBD2	.	TGTGCCAGCAGCCCCCCCCGGGGGGGGGCCACTCAGGAGACCCAGTACTTC	CASSPPRGGATQETQYF
13	TRBV14	TRBJ1-1	.	.	TGTGCCAGCAGCCGAACACGGAACACTGAAGCTTTCTTT	CASSRTRNTEAFF
14	TRBV4-1	TRBJ2-7	TRBD1	.	TGCGCCAGCAGCCGGAACAGGGGGCCCTACGAGCAGTACTTC	CASSRNRGPYEQYF
18	TRBV11-2	TRBJ2-3	TRBD1	.	TGTGCCAGCAGCTCTCCCCTATGGGGGACAGGGAGCACAGATACGCAGTATTTT	CASSSPLWGTGSTDTQYF
16	TRBV6-1	TRBJ1-5	.	.	TGTGCCAGCAGTGAAATAGGGGTATATAGCAATCAGCCCCAGCATTTT	CASSEIGVYSNQPQHF
13	TRBV6-5	TRBJ2-5	TRBD1	.	TGTGCCAGCTCCCAGGGGGTAAGAGAGACCCAGTACTTC	CASSQGVRETQYF
16	TRBV7-8	TRBJ1-2	TRBD1	many	TGTGCCAGCAGCTCCCCGAGGGACAGAAACGACTATGGCTACACCTTC	CASSSPRDRNDYGYTF
14	TRBV28	TRBJ1-1	.	.	TGTGCCAGCAGTATCAGGGGAAGGGGCACTGAAGCTTTCTTT	CASSIRGRGTEAFF
15	TRBV4-2	TRBJ2-1	.	.	TGTGCCAGCAGCCAAGATTTGGGACACACCAATGAGCAGTTCTTC	CASSQDLGHTNEQFF
16	TRBV7-2	TRBJ2-3	TRBD2	.	TGTGCCAGCAGCTTAAGACTAGCGGGGGGCGCAGATACGCAGTATTTT	CASSLRLAGGADTQYF
17	TRBV11-2	TRBJ2-7	TRBD2	.	TGTGCCAGCAGCTTGGCGGGGGGCAAACTAAACTCCTACGAGCAGTACTTC	CASSLAGGKLNSYEQYF
16	TRBV5-4	TRBJ1-4	TRBD1	.	TGTGCCAGCAGCTTGGCACCCGGGACAGGGCTTGAAAAACTGTTTTTT	CASSLAPGTGLEKLFF
15	TRBV6-5	TRBJ2-5	TRBD2	.	TGTGCCAGCCGGAGGTCGGGGGGGCCAGGAGAGACCCAGTACTTC	CASRRSGGPGETQYF
13	TRBV5-1	TRBJ2-7	.	.	TGCGCCAGCAGCTTGGACGGGGGGCGCGAGCAGTACTTC	CASSLDGGREQYF
13	TRBV6-4	TRBJ1-4	.	.	TGTGCCAGCAGTGAAACCGAGGGTGAAAAACTGTTTTTT	CASSETEGEKLFF
14	TRBV6-5	TRBJ1-2	.	.	TGTGCCAGCAGTTACTCGGCGGCGTGGGGCGGCTACACCTTC	CASSYSAAWGGYTF
13	TRBV7-2	TRBJ2-6	.	.	TGTGCCAGCAGCTTCTTTGGGGCCAACGTCCTGACTTTC	CASSFFGANVLTF
14	TRBV10-1	TRBJ2-7	TRBD2	.	TGCGCCAGCAGTGAGGGGACTAACGGCTACGAGCAGTACTTC	CASSEGTNGYEQYF
15	TRBV4-3	TRBJ1-6	.	.	TGCGCCAGCAGCCAAGTATACGGGGGTAGCTCACCCCTCCACTTT	CASSQVYGGSSPLHF
15	TRBV7-3	TRBJ2-1	TRBD2	.	TGTGCCAGCAGCTTAGGTACTAGCGGGGGTGCGGGGCAGTTCTTC	CASSLGTSGGAGQFF
14	TRBV19	TRBJ2-1	.	.	TGTGCCAGTAGTCGTGGGCAGAAGTACAATGAGCAGTTCTTC	CASSRGQKYNEQFF
17	TRBV3-1/TRBV3-2	TRBJ2-5	TRBD2	.	TGTGCCAGCAGCCAAGGGGGGAGCGGGAGAGGCCAAGAGACCCAGTACTTC	CASSQGGSGRGQETQYF
18	TRBV10-3	TRBJ1-3	TRBD1	.	TGTGCCATCAGTGAGTCCGGGACAGGGGCGACCTCTGGAAACACCATATATTTT	CAISESGTGATSGNTIYF
16	TRBV5-3	TRBJ2-7	TRBD2	.	TGTGCCAGAAGCTGGGATCGACCGGGACTAGCGGGGAGTGGCTACTTC	CARSWDRPGLAGSGYF
15	TRBV7-2	TRBJ1-6	.	.	TGTGCCAGCACGAAGGGCCGTTCGGGGAATTCACCCCTCCACTTT	CASTKGRSGNSPLHF
15	TRBV2	TRBJ2-1	TRBD2	.	TGTGCCAGCAGTGAGGGACTAGCGGGAGTTGGTGAGCAGTTCTTC	CASSEGLAGVGEQFF
13	TRBV24-1	TRBJ1-1	TRBD1	few	TGTGCCACCAGTGAAAGGGGGCGTACTGAAGCTTTCTTT	CATSERGRTEAFF
13	TRBV7-8	TRBJ1-2	TRBD1	few	TGTGCCAGCAGCCCGACAGGGGAGTATGGCTACACCTTC	CASSPTGEYGYTF
18	TRBV10-3	TRBJ2-6	.	.	TGTGCCATCAGTGGCGGGGACAGCGGTTCCTCTGGGGCCAACGTCCTGACTTTC	CAISGGDSGSSGANVLTF
14	TRBV6-6	TRBJ1-1	TRBD1	few	TGTGCCTCAGCGGAGGGGCAGGGGGGTACTGAAGCTTTCTTT	CASAEGQGGTEAFF
14	TRBV5-4	TRBJ2-7	TRBD1	.	TGTGCCAGCTCCTCCGGGACAGGGGGCTACGAGCAGTACTTC	CASSSGTGGYEQYF
15	TRBV5-1	TRBJ1-2	.	few	TGCGCCAGCAGCTTGGGAAGGGGCTTTGCGTATGGCTACACCTTC	CASSLGRGFAYGYTF
14	TRBV12-5	TRBJ1-2	.	.	TGTGCTAGTGGTTTTGGTCAGACTAACTATGGCTACACCTTC	CASGFGQTNYGYTF
13	TRBV24-1	TRBJ1-2	.	.	TGTGCCACCAGTGATCGGGGGTCGGCTGGCTACACCTTC	CATSDRGSAGYTF
14	TRBV2	TRBJ1-4	TRBD1	.	TGTGCCAGCAGTCAAGACAGGGGGAATGAAAAACTGTTTTTT	CASSQDRGNEKLFF
17	TRBV7-8	TRBJ1-1	.	.	TGTGCCAGCAGCTTAGGAGGTGCGGGGGCACTAGCTTCTGAAGCTTTCTTT	CASSLGGAGALASEAFF
15	TRBV5-1	TRBJ1-2	.	once	TGCGCCAGCAGCCGAGGGGGGGACCCAAACTATGGCTACACCTTC	CASSRGGDPNYGYTF
16	TRBV21-1	TRBJ2-2	.	.	TGTGCCAGCAGCATAGACAGGGGGACTAACACCGGGGAGCTGTTTTTT	CASSIDRGTNTGELFF
14	TRBV25-1	TRBJ1-2	TRBD1	.	TGTGCCAGCAGTGAGCCGGGACAGACTTATGGCTACACCTTC	CASSEPGQTYGYTF
17	TRBV18	TRBJ2-3	TRBD2	.	TGTGCCAGCTCAACGCAATCTAGCGGGGGGGCCGTAGATACGCAGTATTTT	CASSTQSSGGAVDTQYF
18	TRBV4-2	TRBJ1-3	.	.	TGTGCCAGCAGCCAAGTTGGGGGGGGTCAGAGCTCTGGAAACACCATATATTTT	CASSQVGGGQSSGNTIYF
13	TRBV27	TRBJ1-1	TRBD1	.	TGTGCCAGCAGTCTCTACAGGGGAGGAGAAGCTTTCTTT	CASSLYRGGEAFF
15	TRBV5-8	TRBJ2-7	.	.	TGTGCCAGCAGCTTGGGCGGTGCGGCGGATTACGAGCAGTACTTC	CASSLGGAADYEQYF